A selection of T cell receptor beta chains follows, all from one sample in a study. A single record per CDR3 protein comes from TCRdb applying MiXCR to the 5' RACE reads. The sample yields about 62,000 distinct CDR3 sequences, around 30% seen once. Sequencing used tumor-infiltrating naive CD4+ T cells sorted from the breast tumor. The origin of the receptors is a female donor with breast cancer. Each CDR3 is given with its conserved first and last residue. The D gene is left open where the match is weak. Only part of the rows carry a size: once, few, many, or a class if the clone is expanded.

clone size: .; CDR3 length: 13; V gene: TRBV7-9; J gene: TRBJ1-1; D gene: .; CDR3 DNA: TGTGCCAGCAGCTTAGTAATGGGGACTGAAGCTTTCTTT; CDR3 protein: CASSLVMGTEAFF
clone size: .; CDR3 length: 14; V gene: TRBV19; J gene: TRBJ2-7; D gene: TRBD1; CDR3 DNA: TGTGCCAGCAGTATGAGGGACAGGGACTTGGAGCAGTACTTC; CDR3 protein: CASSMRDRDLEQYF
clone size: .; CDR3 length: 16; V gene: TRBV7-6; J gene: TRBJ2-5; D gene: .; CDR3 DNA: TGTGCCAGCAGCTTGGCGGTAACAGGAGGGGGGGAGACCCAGTACTTC; CDR3 protein: CASSLAVTGGGETQYF
clone size: .; CDR3 length: 13; V gene: TRBV20-1; J gene: TRBJ2-7; D gene: .; CDR3 DNA: TGCAGTGCCGCCCCCATGAGCTCCTACGAGCAGTACTTC; CDR3 protein: CSAAPMSSYEQYF
clone size: few; CDR3 length: 13; V gene: TRBV29-1; J gene: TRBJ2-3; D gene: .; CDR3 DNA: TGCAGCGTTGACAAGGTTTCGGGAGATACGCAGTATTTT; CDR3 protein: CSVDKVSGDTQYF
clone size: .; CDR3 length: 12; V gene: TRBV20-1; J gene: TRBJ1-5; D gene: TRBD1; CDR3 DNA: TGCAGTGCTAAGCAGGGGGATCAGCCCCAGCATTTT; CDR3 protein: CSAKQGDQPQHF
clone size: few; CDR3 length: 14; V gene: TRBV15; J gene: TRBJ2-7; D gene: .; CDR3 DNA: TGCGCCACCAGCAGAGATCGGGCTACCAGCCAGCAGTACTTC; CDR3 protein: CATSRDRATSQQYF
clone size: .; CDR3 length: 14; V gene: TRBV9; J gene: TRBJ2-1; D gene: TRBD2; CDR3 DNA: TGTGCCAGCAGCGGTGGGAGGGCCCGCAATGAGCAGTTCTTC; CDR3 protein: CASSGGRARNEQFF
clone size: many; CDR3 length: 12; V gene: TRBV7-2; J gene: TRBJ1-6; D gene: .; CDR3 DNA: TGTGCCAGCAGCTTGGGACTTTCACCCCTCCACTTT; CDR3 protein: CASSLGLSPLHF
clone size: many; CDR3 length: 16; V gene: TRBV7-2; J gene: TRBJ2-3; D gene: .; CDR3 DNA: TGTGCCAGCAGCAAGGACTATAACTCCATCACAGATACGCAGTATTTT; CDR3 protein: CASSKDYNSITDTQYF
clone size: .; CDR3 length: 14; V gene: TRBV7-2; J gene: TRBJ1-5; D gene: .; CDR3 DNA: TGTGCCAGCAGCTCGGCACGGAGCAATCAGCCCCAGCATTTT; CDR3 protein: CASSSARSNQPQHF
clone size: once; CDR3 length: 13; V gene: TRBV20-1; J gene: TRBJ1-1; D gene: .; CDR3 DNA: TGCAGTGCTCCTCCCGACAGGAACACTGAAGCTTTCTTT; CDR3 protein: CSAPPDRNTEAFF
clone size: once; CDR3 length: 17; V gene: TRBV6-2/TRBV6-3; J gene: TRBJ2-2; D gene: TRBD1; CDR3 DNA: TGTGCCAGCAGCCTTTTTGGACAGGCATTCTACACCGGGGAGCTGTTTTTT; CDR3 protein: CASSLFGQAFYTGELFF
clone size: .; CDR3 length: 16; V gene: TRBV5-1; J gene: TRBJ2-2; D gene: .; CDR3 DNA: TGCGCCAGCAGCCCGATAACCGGGGCTCAAACCGGGGAGCTGTTTTTT; CDR3 protein: CASSPITGAQTGELFF
clone size: .; CDR3 length: 17; V gene: TRBV6-6; J gene: TRBJ2-5; D gene: .; CDR3 DNA: TGTGCCAACACTCACCGGATTTTGGGGGCGACACAAGAGACCCAGTACTTC; CDR3 protein: CANTHRILGATQETQYF
clone size: .; CDR3 length: 15; V gene: TRBV5-1; J gene: TRBJ2-7; D gene: .; CDR3 DNA: TGCGCCAGCAGCTTATCAGTACCGAATACCTACGAGCAGTACTTC; CDR3 protein: CASSLSVPNTYEQYF
clone size: many; CDR3 length: 13; V gene: TRBV3-1; J gene: TRBJ1-5; D gene: TRBD1; CDR3 DNA: TGTGCCAGCAGCGGGACAGGGGATCAGCCCCAGCATTTT; CDR3 protein: CASSGTGDQPQHF
clone size: .; CDR3 length: 15; V gene: TRBV9; J gene: TRBJ2-1; D gene: .; CDR3 DNA: TGTGCCAGCAGCGGGGGGACCTTCGGTCGAAATGAGCAGTTCTTC; CDR3 protein: CASSGGTFGRNEQFF
clone size: many; CDR3 length: 14; V gene: TRBV6-5; J gene: TRBJ1-1; D gene: .; CDR3 DNA: TGTGCCAGCATTTCAGGTCTCATGAACACTGAAGCTTTCTTT; CDR3 protein: CASISGLMNTEAFF
clone size: .; CDR3 length: 16; V gene: TRBV20-1; J gene: TRBJ2-3; D gene: TRBD2; CDR3 DNA: TGCAGTGCTGGACTAGCGGGGGGGCCGTTGTCAGATACGCAGTATTTT; CDR3 protein: CSAGLAGGPLSDTQYF
clone size: many; CDR3 length: 15; V gene: TRBV7-6; J gene: TRBJ2-7; D gene: .; CDR3 DNA: TGTGCCAGCAGCTTAGGGGCCTATGGTCCCTACGAGCAGTACTTC; CDR3 protein: CASSLGAYGPYEQYF
clone size: few; CDR3 length: 16; V gene: TRBV2; J gene: TRBJ2-7; D gene: TRBD2; CDR3 DNA: TGTGCCAGCAGTGAAGGGCTAGCGGGAGGGCCAGGCGAGCAGTACTTC; CDR3 protein: CASSEGLAGGPGEQYF
clone size: .; CDR3 length: 13; V gene: TRBV7-8; J gene: TRBJ2-5; D gene: TRBD1; CDR3 DNA: TGTGCCAGCAGCATAAGACAGGGGGAGGGCCAGTACTTC; CDR3 protein: CASSIRQGEGQYF
clone size: .; CDR3 length: 14; V gene: TRBV4-1; J gene: TRBJ2-2; D gene: .; CDR3 DNA: TGCGCCAGCAGTCTAGGGTTCAACACCGGGGAGCTGTTTTTT; CDR3 protein: CASSLGFNTGELFF
clone size: .; CDR3 length: 14; V gene: TRBV5-5; J gene: TRBJ2-3; D gene: .; CDR3 DNA: TGTGCCAGCAGCAGCGGACAGAGCGAAGATACGCAGTATTTT; CDR3 protein: CASSSGQSEDTQYF
clone size: .; CDR3 length: 18; V gene: TRBV4-3; J gene: TRBJ2-3; D gene: .; CDR3 DNA: TGCGCCAGCAGCCGGACAAGGGTTGGGGCTACGTACACAGATACGCAGTATTTT; CDR3 protein: CASSRTRVGATYTDTQYF
clone size: .; CDR3 length: 13; V gene: TRBV4-1; J gene: TRBJ2-7; D gene: .; CDR3 DNA: TGCGCCAGCAGCCCCAGGATTCAGTACGAGCAGTACTTC; CDR3 protein: CASSPRIQYEQYF